Presented here are 28 T cell receptor beta chains from one specimen sequenced in a study of metastatic and nonmetastatic thyroid tumors. No patient had received any treatment before thyroid surgery. Through MiXCR, TCRdb re-clonotyped the PCR reads. The top ten hold 9.9% of the sample, which has about 41,000 clones, less than 35% seen once. Input material: blood. The receptors shown here come from a male donor with papillary thyroid cancer or a benign thyroid nodule (not recorded which). Some clones in this sample may be carry-over from other donors' samples.

CDR3 loop: CARSRQGSSYEQYF. The CDR3 nucleotides read TGTGCAAGGAGCCGACAGGGGTCCTCCTACGAGCAGTACTTC. The gene calls are TRBV3-1 and TRBJ2-7, with 8 bases lining up with TRBD1. Germline V gene data show CDR1 as LGHDT and CDR2 as YNNKEL (reference sequence). This CDR3 spans 14 amino acids.

V usage is TRBV10-3 and J usage is TRBJ2-7; the D is unclear. This CDR3 comprises 16 residues. The germline V gene has CDR1 ENHRY and CDR2 SYGVKD. Trimming stripped 7 bases from V and 0 bases from J, with 19 bases between. CDR3 DNA sequence: TGTGCCATCATTGACCCCTTAGGCCAGATCTCCTACGAGCAGTACTTC. This codes for CAIIDPLGQISYEQYF.

In this sample, this clone turned up many times. The chain employs TRBV19 and TRBJ1-2; D gene uncertain. Per germline, CDR1 LNHDA and CDR2 SQIVND (reference sequence). Trimming left V 3 bases short and J 0 bases short, with 8 bases between. The CDR3 spans 14 residues. The CDR3 DNA reads TGTGCCAGTAGTATTGGCACAGCTAACTATGGCTACACCTTC. It codes for CASSIGTANYGYTF.

This clone is deemed medium-sized. The V call is TRBV6-4, the J call TRBJ2-2; 8 nucleotides align to TRBD1. The CDR3 is 14 residues long. With 4 bases clipped from V and 3 bases from J, the junction kept 1 base outside the gene matches. Per germline, CDR1 MRHNA and CDR2 SNTAGT. The DNA of the CDR3 is TGTGCCAGCAGTGCAGGGGGCGACACCGGGGAGCTGTTTTTT. Encoded protein: CASSAGGDTGELFF.

In its sample, this clone was seen many times. This sequence joins TRBV20-1 and TRBJ2-2, with 7 bases identical to TRBD2. The CDR3 length is 15 residues. With 6 bases clipped from V and 7 bases from J, the junction kept 14 bases outside the gene matches. Germline V lookup: CDR1 DFQATT, CDR2 SNEGSKA (reference sequence). The CDR3 DNA reads as TGCAGTGCAGACCCGAGCGGGGAGGGCGGCGGGGAGCTGTTTTTT. This sequence encodes CSADPSGEGGGELFF.

V usage is TRBV20-1 and J usage is TRBJ2-7; TRBD2 matches at 14 bases. The trim removed 3 bases at V and 2 bases at J, leaving 6 bases unmatched. The CDR3 covers 16 residues. Germline values: CDR1 DFQATT, CDR2 SNEGSKA (reference sequence). The CDR3 spells CSARGTSGRAPYEQYF. In DNA form, the CDR3 reads TGCAGTGCTAGGGGGACTAGCGGGAGAGCTCCCTACGAGCAGTACTTC.

The V call is TRBV28, the J call TRBJ1-3, with a tentative D call TRBD1 (5 bases). The length of the CDR3 is 12 residues. Germline V CDR1 and CDR2: MDHEN, SYDVKM. Trimming shortened V by 1 base and J by 16 bases, and 14 bases separated the two germline ends. The CDR3 loop reads CASSLLGDSSYF. The CDR3 DNA follows: TGTGCCAGCAGTTTATTAGGCGACAGTTCTTATTTT.

This chain connects TRBV6-2 or TRBV6-3 to TRBJ2-1; D remains ambiguous. Trimming left V 1 base short and J 6 bases short, with 4 bases between. Germline CDR1 is MNHEY and CDR2 is SVGEGT. CDR3 length: 12 residues. The CDR3 reads CASSYFRNEQFF. The CDR3, as DNA: TGTGCCAGCAGTTACTTTCGCAATGAGCAGTTCTTC.

The chain couples TRBV6-1 to TRBJ1-2; perhaps TRBD1 as D (6 bases). Trimming removed 6 bases from V and 9 bases from J, with 17 bases in between. Per the germline V gene, CDR1 is MNHNS and CDR2 is SASEGT. The CDR3 extends over 13 amino acids. This CDR3 reads CASRVYREDCYTF. DNA for the CDR3: TGTGCCAGCAGGGTGTACAGGGAGGATTGCTACACCTTC.

This clone was counted ten times or more. V and J are TRBV6-1 and TRBJ1-4; TRBD1 matches 7 bases. The CDR3 extends over 15 amino acids. The V segment lost 6 bases and the J segment 6 bases; nucleotides outside the gene matches: 10. CDR1 is MNHNS and CDR2 is SASEGT in the germline V gene. The CDR3 sequence: CASRAGTAHDEKLFF. DNA for the CDR3: TGTGCCAGCAGAGCCGGGACAGCCCATGATGAAAAACTGTTTTTT.

In this sample, this clone is medium-sized. The rearrangement uses TRBV6-1 and TRBJ1-1; 9 bases are shared with TRBD1. Germline V gene sequence: CDR1 MNHNS, CDR2 SASEGT. This CDR3 contains 14 residues. The J segment lost 4 bases and the V segment lost 6 bases, leaving 6 bases of the junction unmatched. The CDR3 sequence: CASRKGQGGTEAFF. In nucleotides, the CDR3 is TGTGCCAGCAGGAAGGGACAGGGCGGCACTGAAGCTTTCTTT.

This clone occurred many times. The chain couples TRBV5-1 to TRBJ2-7, with D perhaps matching TRBD1 (5 bases). V gave up 5 bases and J gave up 3 bases, with 9 bases separating them. This CDR3 contains 12 residues. CDR1 and CDR2 (germline): SGHRS, YFSETQ. For the CDR3, the DNA is TGCGCCAGCAGGACAGACAACTACGAGCAGTACTTC. It specifies CASRTDNYEQYF. The whole variable domain, filled in from reference TRBV5-1 and TRBJ2-7, reads KAGVTQTPRYLIKTRGQQVTLSCSPISGHRSVSWYQQTPGQGLQFLFEYFSETQRNKGNFPGRFSGRQFSNSRSEMNVSTLELGDSALYLCASRTDNYEQYFGPGTRLTVT.

In its sample, this clone is medium-sized. The genes are TRBV20-1 and TRBJ1-1, with 7 bases matching TRBD1. Germline-derived CDR1 and CDR2 are DFQATT and SNEGSKA (reference sequence). The V segment lost 1 base and the J segment 12 bases; nucleotides outside the gene matches: 29. This CDR3 has 19 amino acids. DNA of the CDR3: TGCAGTGCTAGAGTGTTTACCGGACAGGAATTGAGGGAATTATCTCTGTCTTTCTTT. Translating gives CSARVFTGQELRELSLSFF.

The chain combines TRBV28 with TRBJ1-2; D unresolved. The germline V gene has CDR1 MDHEN and CDR2 SYDVKM. The CDR3 runs 15 residues. Trimming cost V 1 base and J 5 bases, with 14 bases left between them. In DNA, the CDR3 is TGTGCCAGCAGTTTATACCAGGAGGGCTGGTATGGCTACACCTTC. Amino acids: CASSLYQEGWYGYTF.

This clone counts as medium-sized. This chain connects TRBV5-1 to TRBJ2-7; D not resolved. The CDR3 covers 15 residues. V was pared by 4 bases and J by 4 bases, with 18 bases between. CDR1 and CDR2 (germline): SGHRS, YFSETQ. The CDR3 DNA reads as TGCGCCAGCAGCCCGTACCTAGAGCTGGCGTACGAGCAGTACTTC. It is translated as CASSPYLELAYEQYF.

This clone came up a few times. The chain carries TRBV19 and TRBJ1-5; perhaps TRBD1 as D (5 bases). The length of the CDR3 is 13 residues. V lost 3 bases to trimming and J lost 8 bases, with 11 bases between them. From germline, CDR1 is LNHDA and CDR2 SQIVND (reference sequence). The CDR3 protein is CASSIPGTKPQHF. CDR3 nucleotides: TGTGCCAGTAGTATCCCAGGGACGAAGCCCCAGCATTTT.

As concerns this clone: One junction end disagrees with the germline gene, perhaps due to a read error. This chain uses TRBV20-1 with TRBJ2-7; 7 positions agree with TRBD2. Germline assignment: CDR1 DFQATT and CDR2 SNEGSKA (reference sequence). This CDR3 region has 12 residues. The CDR3 DNA reads TGTATTTATAGCGGGTGTCCCTACGAGCAGTACTTC. Encoded protein: CIYSGCPYEQYF.

The sample holds many counts of this clone. The rearrangement links TRBV12-3 or TRBV12-4 to TRBJ2-6; D remains ambiguous. V was trimmed by 4 bases and J by 4 bases, leaving 17 bases between them. This CDR3 has 17 residues. Here the CDR3 reads CASSSRVGRPGANVLTF. The CDR3, as DNA: TGTGCCAGCAGTTCCCGGGTTGGGCGACCCGGGGCCAACGTCCTGACTTTC.

The chain recombines TRBV7-3 with TRBJ2-2; D is undetermined. Germline V CDR1 and CDR2: SGHTA, FQGTGA. The V and J ends lost 5 bases and 7 bases respectively, with 11 bases between them. The CDR3 runs to 13 residues. DNA of the CDR3: TGTGCCAGCAGCCGTATTTTGAGCGGGGAGCTGTTTTTT. It is translated as CASSRILSGELFF.

This clone has ten or more counts. CDR3 in amino acids: CASSGEGGEQYF. CDR3 coding DNA: TGTGCCAGCAGCGGAGAGGGGGGCGAGCAGTACTTC. The rearrangement uses TRBV5-6 and TRBJ2-7; either TRBD1 or TRBD2 may supply D (6 bases each). Trimming took off 4 bases at V and 6 bases at J, with 11 bases between the two ends. Germline CDR1 reads SGHDT; CDR2 reads YYEEEE. The CDR3 covers 12 residues.

This clone showed up many times. A much bigger clone sits one base away, suggesting this may be a read error. The CDR3 does not end in the conserved phenylalanine or tryptophan, so this is likely a read error. V and J are TRBV14 and TRBJ1-1; no definite D call. V lost 2 bases and J lost 0, with 4 bases in between. Germline V lookup: CDR1 SGHDN, CDR2 FVKESK. CDR3 length: 13 residues. The CDR3 DNA reads TGTGCCAGCAGCCAACAGATGAACACTGAAGCTTTCTAT. This encodes CASSQQMNTEAFY.

This clone was observed many times. This rearrangement joins TRBV6-2 or TRBV6-3 to TRBJ2-5, with a weak D call TRBD1 (6 bases). The V and J ends lost 7 bases and 1 base respectively, with 13 bases between them. The CDR3 extends over 14 amino acids. Germline CDR1 MNHEY, CDR2 SVGEGT. The CDR3 bases are TGTGCCAGCACCATAACAGGGTTCCAAGAGACCCAGTACTTC. It is translated as CASTITGFQETQYF.

This clone was seen only a few times. The J gene is TRBJ1-3, the V gene TRBV19; D remains ambiguous. Germline assignment: CDR1 LNHDA and CDR2 SQIVND (reference sequence). Trimming cost V 10 bases and J 4 bases, with 17 bases left between them. The CDR3 extends over 14 amino acids. The CDR3 nucleotides are TGTGCCACCCACACGACCCAGGTAGGAAACACCATATATTTT. Translated: CATHTTQVGNTIYF.

A few counts support this clone. This chain joins TRBV12-3 or TRBV12-4 and TRBJ2-2; D unresolved. V was pared by 3 bases and J by 9 bases, with 8 bases between. CDR3 length equals 12 residues. The CDR3 DNA reads as TGTGCCAGCAGTTTTGAGTTGCGGGAGCTGTTTTTT. Encoded protein: CASSFELRELFF.

Of note for this clone: The junction departs from germline at one end; a sequencing error may be responsible. The chain uses TRBV7-3 and TRBJ2-3; unclear D gene. This CDR3 spans 13 amino acids. CDR1 is SGHTA, CDR2 FQGTGA, per germline. The CDR3 region is CASSHGAVNTQYF. The CDR3 DNA follows: TGTGCCAGCAGTCACGGTGCAGTAAATACGCAATATTTT.

The chain uses TRBV11-2 and TRBJ1-1; D gene uncertain. The CDR3 runs 14 residues. V lost 2 bases, J lost 4 bases, and 11 bases lay in between. Per the germline V gene, CDR1 is SGHAT and CDR2 is FQNNGV. CDR3: CASSLSWAATEAFF. The DNA for the CDR3 is TGTGCCAGCAGCTTAAGTTGGGCAGCCACTGAAGCTTTCTTT.

This clone showed up just a few times. A read error may account for a junction end that differs from germline. The chain couples TRBV19 to TRBJ2-6; tentatively, D is TRBD1 (5 bases). CDR3 length: 14 amino acids. CDR1 is LNHDA and CDR2 is SQIVND in the germline V gene (reference sequence). CDR3 protein: CAISTAAGANFLTF. The CDR3 coding sequence is TGTGCCATCTCGACGGCTGCTGGGGCCAACTTCCTGACTTTC. Combining the CDR3 with reference TRBV19 and TRBJ2-6 gives the whole variable domain DGGITQSPKYLFRKEGQNVTLSCEQNLNHDAMYWYRQDPGQGLRLIYYSQIVNDFQKGDIAEGYSVSREKKESFPLTVTSAQKNPTAFYLCAISTAAGANFLTFGAGSRLTVL.

This clone was picked up a small number of times. The chain carries TRBV6-5 and TRBJ1-2; D is perhaps TRBD1 (6 bases). The V end lost 4 bases, the J end lost 6 bases, and 21 bases lay between the germline ends. The CDR3 loop spans 16 amino acids. From germline, CDR1 is MNHEY and CDR2 SVGAGI. CDR3 nucleotide sequence: TGTGCCAGCAGTTCGCCTTTATCCGGGGGGCGTCATGGCTACACCTTC. This gives the protein CASSSPLSGGRHGYTF.